This is a list of T cell receptor beta chains from one sample in a study of identical twins. TCRdb re-called the 5' RACE reads with MiXCR, one entry per CDR3 protein. The sample gives some 730,000 distinct CDR3 sequences, 15% to 20% of which show up once; about 12% is in the top ten. This sample was also put to use in a study of T cells expressing NK-cell markers.

The sample consisted of PBMCs. The receptors stem from a young woman in good health. Both conserved end residues are part of each CDR3. Each record gives: clone size, J gene, D gene, V gene, CDR3 DNA, CDR3 protein. A D gene is named only where the DNA matches it firmly. The size field is filled for only some rows; it gives once, few, many or a size class.

NA,TRBJ1-4,NA,TRBV5-6,TGTGCCAGCAGTGGGCTTGGACAACTGTTTTTT,CASSGLGQLFF
few,TRBJ1-2,NA,TRBV2,TGTGCCAGCAGTGAATTTCGGTCCAGGGATGGCTACACCTTC,CASSEFRSRDGYTF
NA,TRBJ2-7,NA,TRBV29-1,TGCAGCGTGAGTACCGGGGGAGACTACGAGCAGTACTTC,CSVSTGGDYEQYF
NA,TRBJ2-7,NA,TRBV20-1,TGCAGTGCTAGGAGGGGGTTAGAGCAGTACTTC,CSARRGLEQYF
few,TRBJ1-1,TRBD1,TRBV12-3/TRBV12-4,TGTGCCAGCAGTTTAGGAATAGGGCAGGGGGCCGGTGAAGCTTTCTTT,CASSLGIGQGAGEAFF
few,TRBJ2-7,TRBD2,TRBV7-2,TGTGCCAGCAGCTTCGTTGGGCGGGAGGGCCGGTACGAGCAGTACTTC,CASSFVGREGRYEQYF
few,TRBJ1-5,TRBD1,TRBV19,TGTGCCAGTAGTGTCCGACAGGGAGGGGCAGTTCAGCCCCAGCATTTT,CASSVRQGGAVQPQHF
NA,TRBJ2-3,TRBD2,TRBV7-2,TGTGCCAGCAGCGCCCTCCTAGCGGAGACAGATACGCAGTATTTT,CASSALLAETDTQYF
NA,TRBJ2-1,NA,TRBV5-1,TGCGCCAGCAGCTTGGCGGGGCGATTTGAGCAGTTCTTC,CASSLAGRFEQFF
few,TRBJ2-1,TRBD2,TRBV6-2/TRBV6-3,TGTGCCAGCAGCCGCCCCGCAGCGGGATATGGGAATGAGCAGTTCTTC,CASSRPAAGYGNEQFF
few,TRBJ2-1,NA,TRBV12-3/TRBV12-4,TGTGCCAGCAGTTTTGGCGGGCGGGGTCGCACCTACAATGAGCAGTTCTTC,CASSFGGRGRTYNEQFF
few,TRBJ1-1,TRBD1,TRBV2,TGTGCCAGCAGTGAGACAGGGAGGGGCACTGAAGCTTTCTTT,CASSETGRGTEAFF
many,TRBJ2-7,NA,TRBV20-1,TGCAGTGCTAGGAGATCCTACGAGCAGTACTTC,CSARRSYEQYF
NA,TRBJ2-4,NA,TRBV20-1,TGCAGTGCCAAGGGGGGCAACAAAAACATTCAGTACTTC,CSAKGGNKNIQYF
NA,TRBJ2-1,TRBD2,TRBV30,TGTGCCTGGGACCCTACGGGACTAGCGGGAGGGTCCTACAATGAGCAGTTCTTC,CAWDPTGLAGGSYNEQFF
few,TRBJ1-1,NA,TRBV6-1,TGTGCCAGCAGTCGGAGGGAAGGGGGCACTGAAGCTTTCTTT,CASSRREGGTEAFF
NA,TRBJ2-5,NA,TRBV20-1,TGCAGTGCTAGAGACAGGGGAGCCTCGGAGACCCAGTACTTC,CSARDRGASETQYF
NA,TRBJ2-5,TRBD2,TRBV29-1,TGCAGCGTTCGGGGGGGACAAGAGACCCAGTACTTC,CSVRGGQETQYF
NA,TRBJ2-1,TRBD2,TRBV20-1,TGCAGTGCTAGAGATTCTAGCGGGAGAGGCGATGAGCAGTTCTTC,CSARDSSGRGDEQFF
NA,TRBJ2-5,TRBD2,TRBV18,TGTGCCAGCTCGCCTTCCCTGGGACTAGAAGAGACCCAGTACTTC,CASSPSLGLEETQYF
NA,TRBJ2-2,NA,TRBV4-3,TGCGCCAGCAGCCCAACGCACACCGGGGAGCTGTTTTTT,CASSPTHTGELFF
NA,TRBJ2-5,NA,TRBV7-9,TGTGCCAGCAGCTTAGGCCTAACAGCTAGACAAGAGACCCAGTACTTC,CASSLGLTARQETQYF
NA,TRBJ1-4,NA,TRBV20-1,TGCAGTGCTAGAGATTTAGGGGGGACCGTGGGTGAAAAACTGTTTTTT,CSARDLGGTVGEKLFF
NA,TRBJ2-1,NA,TRBV5-5,TGTGCCAGCAGCTTGCCGCTACCGTACAATGAGCAGTTCTTC,CASSLPLPYNEQFF
few,TRBJ2-1,TRBD2,TRBV27,TGTGCCAGCAGTTATACTAGCGGGAGGGCCCAGAATGAGCAGTTCTTC,CASSYTSGRAQNEQFF
NA,TRBJ2-5,NA,TRBV20-1,TGCAGTGCTGGCGCACCGGGACTCCAAGAGACCCAGTACTTC,CSAGAPGLQETQYF
few,TRBJ1-2,NA,TRBV6-5,TGTGCCAGCAGGACAACGGGTGGCTACACCTTC,CASRTTGGYTF
NA,TRBJ2-4,TRBD1,TRBV25-1,TGTGCCAGCAGCTACAGGGGGGACGTAGTTCAGTACTTC,CASSYRGDVVQYF
few,TRBJ2-3,NA,TRBV29-1,TGCAGCGTTGCAGCTGGGTGGGACACAGATACGCAGTATTTT,CSVAAGWDTDTQYF
few,TRBJ1-2,TRBD1,TRBV14,TGTGCCAGCAGCCAGCAGGACAGGGGGCATCTCTATGGCTACACCTTC,CASSQQDRGHLYGYTF
NA,TRBJ2-3,NA,TRBV4-2,TGTGCCAGCAGCCAACGGGGGCCTAGCACAGATACGCAGTATTTT,CASSQRGPSTDTQYF
few,TRBJ2-3,NA,TRBV29-1,TGCAGCGTTGATGGGCCTACAGATACGCAGTATTTT,CSVDGPTDTQYF
many,TRBJ2-7,NA,TRBV6-1,TGTGCCAGCAGCCGAAATCCTCGGGACAACTACGAGCAGTACTTC,CASSRNPRDNYEQYF
NA,TRBJ2-3,NA,TRBV14,TGTGCCAGCAGCTCTTGGGCAGATACGCAGTATTTT,CASSSWADTQYF
once,TRBJ1-1,NA,TRBV11-3,TGTGCCAGCAGCTTATGGGTGGGGTGGGGGAACACTGAAGCTTTCTTT,CASSLWVGWGNTEAFF
few,TRBJ2-5,NA,TRBV24-1,TGTGCCACCGCCGACAGACAAGAGACCCAGTACTTC,CATADRQETQYF
NA,TRBJ2-7,TRBD2,TRBV20-1,TGCAGTGCTCATAAACGGACTAGCGGGAGTACCTACGAGCAGTACTTC,CSAHKRTSGSTYEQYF
NA,TRBJ1-2,NA,TRBV13,TGTGCCAGCAGCGGGGGCGTCGGGGCAGGCTATGGCTACACCTTC,CASSGGVGAGYGYTF
NA,TRBJ1-2,TRBD1,TRBV7-9,TGTGCCAGCACCGACAGGGTGAACTATGGCTACACCTTC,CASTDRVNYGYTF
NA,TRBJ2-7,TRBD2,TRBV12-3/TRBV12-4,TGTGCCAGCAGTTTATGGACTAGCGGGAACTCCTACGAGCAGTACTTC,CASSLWTSGNSYEQYF
many,TRBJ2-1,TRBD2,TRBV7-6,TGTGCCAGCAGCTCACAACTAGCGGGAGGCAATGAGCAGTTCTTC,CASSSQLAGGNEQFF
few,TRBJ1-5,TRBD1,TRBV27,TGTGCCAGCAGCCAGACAGGGGGTAATCAGCCCCAGCATTTT,CASSQTGGNQPQHF